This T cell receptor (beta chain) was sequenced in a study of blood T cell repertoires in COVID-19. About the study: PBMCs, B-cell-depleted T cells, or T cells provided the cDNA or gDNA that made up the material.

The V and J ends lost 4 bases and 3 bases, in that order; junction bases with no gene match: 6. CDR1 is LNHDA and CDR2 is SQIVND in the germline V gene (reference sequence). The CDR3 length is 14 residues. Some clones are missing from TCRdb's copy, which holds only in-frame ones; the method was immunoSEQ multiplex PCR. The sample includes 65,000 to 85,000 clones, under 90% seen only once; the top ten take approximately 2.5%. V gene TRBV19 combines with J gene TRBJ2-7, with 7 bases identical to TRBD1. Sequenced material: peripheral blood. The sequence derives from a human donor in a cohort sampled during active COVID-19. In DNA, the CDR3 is TGTGCCAGTAGTACATCACGGGACAGCTACGAGCAGTACTTC. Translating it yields CASSTSRDSYEQYF. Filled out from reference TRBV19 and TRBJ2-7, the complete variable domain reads DGGITQSPKYLFRKEGQNVTLSCEQNLNHDAMYWYRQDPGQGLRLIYYSQIVNDFQKGDIAEGYSVSREKKESFPLTVTSAQKNPTAFYLCASSTSRDSYEQYFGPGTRLTVT.